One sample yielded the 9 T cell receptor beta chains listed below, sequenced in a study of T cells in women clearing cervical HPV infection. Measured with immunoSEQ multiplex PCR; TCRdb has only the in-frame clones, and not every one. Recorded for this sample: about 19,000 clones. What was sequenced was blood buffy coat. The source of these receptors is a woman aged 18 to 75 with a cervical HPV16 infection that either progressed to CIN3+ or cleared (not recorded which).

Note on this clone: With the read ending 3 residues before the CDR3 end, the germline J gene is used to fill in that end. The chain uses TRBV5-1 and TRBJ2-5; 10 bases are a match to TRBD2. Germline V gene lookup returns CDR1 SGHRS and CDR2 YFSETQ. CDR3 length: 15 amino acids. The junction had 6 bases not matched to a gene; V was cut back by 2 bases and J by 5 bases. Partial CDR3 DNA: TGCGCCAGCAGCTTCGGCGGTAGCGGGGGGGAGACC. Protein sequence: CASSFGGSGGET. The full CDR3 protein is CASSFGGSGGETQYF. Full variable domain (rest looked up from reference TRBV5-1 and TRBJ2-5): KAGVTQTPRYLIKTRGQQVTLSCSPISGHRSVSWYQQTPGQGLQFLFEYFSETQRNKGNFPGRFSGRQFSNSRSEMNVSTLELGDSALYLCASSFGGSGGETQYFGPGTRLLVL.

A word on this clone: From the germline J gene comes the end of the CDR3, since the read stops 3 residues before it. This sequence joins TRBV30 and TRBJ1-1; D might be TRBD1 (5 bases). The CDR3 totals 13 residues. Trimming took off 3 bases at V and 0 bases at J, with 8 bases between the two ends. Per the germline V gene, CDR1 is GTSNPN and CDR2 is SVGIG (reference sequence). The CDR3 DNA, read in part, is TGTGCCTGGAGCCGGACAATGAACACTGAA. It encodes CAWSRTMNTE. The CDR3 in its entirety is CAWSRTMNTEAFF.

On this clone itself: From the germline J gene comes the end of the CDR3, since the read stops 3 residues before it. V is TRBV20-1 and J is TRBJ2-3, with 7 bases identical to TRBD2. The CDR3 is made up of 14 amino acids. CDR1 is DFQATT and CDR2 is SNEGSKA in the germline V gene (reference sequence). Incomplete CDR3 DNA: TGCAGTGCTAGCCCCAGCGGGGTGTTGAAGACG. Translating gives CSASPSGVLKT. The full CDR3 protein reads CSASPSGVLKTQYF.

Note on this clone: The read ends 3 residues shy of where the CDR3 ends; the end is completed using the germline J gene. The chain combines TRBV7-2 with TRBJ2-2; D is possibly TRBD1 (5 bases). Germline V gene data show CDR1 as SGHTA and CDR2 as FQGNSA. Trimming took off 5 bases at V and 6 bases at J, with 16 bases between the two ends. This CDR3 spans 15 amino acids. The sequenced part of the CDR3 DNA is TGTGCCAGCAGCCCCCGACAGTCAGTGGCCGGGGAG. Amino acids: CASSPRQSVAGE. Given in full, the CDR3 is CASSPRQSVAGELFF.

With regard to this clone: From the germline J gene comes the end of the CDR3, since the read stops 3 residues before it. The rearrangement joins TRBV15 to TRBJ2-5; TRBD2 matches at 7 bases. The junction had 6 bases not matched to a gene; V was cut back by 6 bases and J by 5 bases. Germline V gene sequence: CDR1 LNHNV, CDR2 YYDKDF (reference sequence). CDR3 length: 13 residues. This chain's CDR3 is CATSASGEETQYF. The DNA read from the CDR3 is TGTGCCACCAGTGCTAGCGGCGAGGAGACC.

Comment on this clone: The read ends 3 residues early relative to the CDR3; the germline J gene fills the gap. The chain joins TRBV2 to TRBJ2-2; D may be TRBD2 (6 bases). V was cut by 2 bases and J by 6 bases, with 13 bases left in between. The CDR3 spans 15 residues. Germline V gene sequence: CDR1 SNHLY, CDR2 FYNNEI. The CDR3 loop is CASSETTGVAGELFF. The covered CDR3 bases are TGTGCCAGCAGTGAAACTACGGGGGTTGCCGGGGAG. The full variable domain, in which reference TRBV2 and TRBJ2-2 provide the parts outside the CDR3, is EPEVTQTPSHQVTQMGQEVILRCVPISNHLYFYWYRQILGQKVEFLVSFYNNEISEKSEIFDDQFSVERPDGSNFTLKIRSTKLEDSAMYFCASSETTGVAGELFFGEGSRLTVL.

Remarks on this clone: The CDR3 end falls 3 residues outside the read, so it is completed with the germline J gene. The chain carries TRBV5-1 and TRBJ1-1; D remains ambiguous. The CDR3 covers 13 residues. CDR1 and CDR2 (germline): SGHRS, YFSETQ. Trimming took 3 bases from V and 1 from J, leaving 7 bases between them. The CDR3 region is CASSSKGNTEAFF. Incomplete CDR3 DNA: TGCGCCAGCAGCTCTAAGGGGAACACTGAA.

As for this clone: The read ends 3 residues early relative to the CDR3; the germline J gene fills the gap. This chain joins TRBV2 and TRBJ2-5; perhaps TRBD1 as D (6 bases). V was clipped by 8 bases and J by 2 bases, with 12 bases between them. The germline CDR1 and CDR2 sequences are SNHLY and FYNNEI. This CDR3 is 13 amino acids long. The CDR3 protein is CASLKDSQETQYF. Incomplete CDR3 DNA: TGTGCCAGCCTTAAGGACAGTCAAGAGACC.

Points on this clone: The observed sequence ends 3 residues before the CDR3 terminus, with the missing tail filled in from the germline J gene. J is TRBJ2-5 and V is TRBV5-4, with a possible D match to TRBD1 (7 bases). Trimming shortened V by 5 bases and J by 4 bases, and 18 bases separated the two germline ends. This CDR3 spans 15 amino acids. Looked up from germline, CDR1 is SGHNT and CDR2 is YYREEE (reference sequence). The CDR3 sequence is CASRKGTDGGETQYF. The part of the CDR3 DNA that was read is TGTGCCAGCAGGAAAGGGACAGACGGGGGAGAGACC.